This record covers a single TCR beta chain. The identical CDR3 is also encoded by other nucleotide sequences in the sample. This record belongs to a study of blood T cell repertoires in COVID-19. Study-wide background: Some COVID-19 samples were acute and others convalescent; all came from the United States, Italy and Spain. Nucleic acid was either cDNA or gDNA, and it came from T cells, B-cell-depleted T cells, or PBMCs.

V was trimmed by 6 bases and J by 4 bases, leaving 18 bases between them. CDR1 and CDR2 (germline): MNHEY, SVGAGI. This CDR3 is built from 15 residues. Assay: immunoSEQ multiplex PCR; the TCRdb copy retains only in-frame clones and omits some. The table shows a few hundred thousand clones, with around 88% occurring only once. The chain employs TRBV6-5 and TRBJ2-5, with D perhaps TRBD2 (7 bases). This receptor was obtained from an elderly man with acute or convalescent COVID-19. The sequencing input was peripheral blood. The CDR3 is CASRGGGRVGETQYF. The DNA of the CDR3 is TGTGCCAGCAGGGGAGGGGGGCGAGTCGGAGAGACCCAGTACTTC.